Below, 25 T cell receptor beta chains from the same sample are listed, as sequenced in a study of regulatory and conventional T cells in RAG deficiency. The assay was immunoSEQ multiplex PCR, and TCRdb's table has in-frame clones only and misses some. The table has about 20,000 clones, about 91% seen once. Genomic DNA came from blood regulatory T cells gated CD4+ CD25-high CD127-low. Another study also made use of these data, one on regulatory T cells. That source reports: Amplification used 52 TRBV primers and 13 TRBJ primers.

Specimen: Tregs sorted from blood. These receptors were collected from a human donor in good health.

This chain uses TRBV7-2 with TRBJ1-2, with D perhaps matching TRBD1 (6 bases). Germline V gene data show CDR1 as SGHTA and CDR2 as FQGNSA. V lost 1 base, J lost 2 bases, and 11 bases lay in between. The CDR3 totals 15 residues. The DNA of the CDR3 is TGTGCCAGCAGCTTAGAAGGAACAGGGAACTATGGCTACACCTTC. It specifies CASSLEGTGNYGYTF.

As concerns this clone: At the DNA level, this CDR3 is encoded by other sequences in the same sample as well. V is TRBV12-5 and J is TRBJ1-1, with TRBD1 matching 8 bases. This CDR3 region has 15 residues. After removal of 6 bases from V and 5 bases from J, the junction contained 11 bases not matched to a gene. CDR1 LGHNT and CDR2 FRNRAP come from the germline V gene. DNA of the CDR3: TGTGCTAGTGGCTGGGGGGGTCAGGGGGCTACTGAAGCTTTCTTT. It yields the protein CASGWGGQGATEAFF.

The V call is TRBV5-1, the J call TRBJ2-3, with a possible D match to TRBD2 (5 bases). Trimming left V 6 bases short and J 4 bases short, with 12 bases between. Germline V gives CDR1 SGHRS, CDR2 YFSETQ. The CDR3 loop spans 13 amino acids. Here the CDR3 DNA reads TGCGCCAGCAACGACGCGGGCGCAGATACGCAGTATTTT. Translation: CASNDAGADTQYF.

V and J are TRBV4-1 and TRBJ1-5; 10 bases match TRBD1. J gave up 4 bases and V 6 bases, and 6 bases lay outside the gene matches. This CDR3 comprises 15 residues. In germline, CDR1 is MGHRA, CDR2 YSYEKL. CDR3 in amino acids: CASRPQGQGNQPQHF. The CDR3 nucleotides are TGCGCCAGCAGACCCCAGGGACAGGGGAATCAGCCCCAGCATTTT.

The rearrangement uses TRBV27 and TRBJ2-5; no firm D call. V lost 5 bases, J lost 3 bases, and 19 bases lay in between. The CDR3 loop spans 16 amino acids. Germline CDR1 and CDR2: MNHEY and SMNVEV (reference sequence). CDR3 in amino acids: CASSQFISAAKETQYF. CDR3 in DNA: TGTGCCAGCAGTCAGTTTATAAGCGCAGCGAAAGAGACCCAGTACTTC.

In its sample, this clone was seen once. The V and J genes are TRBV5-1 and TRBJ1-1, with no clear D. CDR1 SGHRS and CDR2 YFSETQ come from the germline V gene. The CDR3 is 15 amino acids. V lost 2 bases, J lost 0 bases, and 11 bases lay in between. The CDR3 bases are TGCGCCAGCAGCTTATCGCCAGACCTGAACACTGAAGCTTTCTTT. Its translation is CASSLSPDLNTEAFF.

This rearrangement joins TRBV5-1 to TRBJ2-7; TRBD2 matches 9 bases. V trimming: 0 bases; J trimming: 0 bases; junction bases outside the gene matches: 4. The CDR3 totals 16 residues. CDR1 is SGHRS and CDR2 is YFSETQ in the germline V gene. The CDR3 nucleotides are TGCGCCAGCAGCTTGGAGGCGGGAGGGAGCTCCTACGAGCAGTACTTC. Amino acid sequence: CASSLEAGGSSYEQYF. The full variable domain, in which reference TRBV5-1 and TRBJ2-7 provide the parts outside the CDR3, is KAGVTQTPRYLIKTRGQQVTLSCSPISGHRSVSWYQQTPGQGLQFLFEYFSETQRNKGNFPGRFSGRQFSNSRSEMNVSTLELGDSALYLCASSLEAGGSSYEQYFGPGTRLTVT.

V is TRBV10-3 and J is TRBJ2-7, with TRBD2 matching over 11 bases. The germline V gene has CDR1 ENHRY and CDR2 SYGVKD. CDR3 length equals 16 residues. V was clipped by 6 bases and J by 0 bases; unmatched bases: 7. The CDR3 here is CAISLTSGKSSYEQYF. DNA of the CDR3: TGTGCCATCAGCCTGACTAGCGGGAAAAGCTCCTACGAGCAGTACTTC.

This chain joins TRBV6-1 and TRBJ2-1, with unresolved D. The CDR3 consists of 12 residues. V lost 7 bases and J 5 bases, leaving 9 bases between the germline ends. Germline CDR1 and CDR2: MNHNS and SASEGT. The CDR3 loop is CASTERDNEQFF. The CDR3 DNA reads as TGTGCCAGCACTGAGAGAGACAATGAGCAGTTCTTC.

The rearrangement links TRBV4-2 to TRBJ2-2, with 10 bases fitting TRBD2. The CDR3 covers 16 residues. Trimming at V came to 4 bases and at J to 6 bases, leaving 8 bases not matched to a gene. Germline V gene lookup returns CDR1 LGHNA and CDR2 YNFKEQ. DNA of the CDR3: TGTGCCAGCAGCCCCCCTCTAGCGGGAGAAGCCGGGGAGCTGTTTTTT. Amino acids: CASSPPLAGEAGELFF.

Here the CDR3 reads CASKRASSSGNTIYF. CDR3 nucleotides: TGTGCCAGCAAGAGGGCTTCCTCCTCTGGAAACACCATATATTTT. The chain joins TRBV6-5 to TRBJ1-3; no clear D gene. V lost 7 bases and J 0 bases, leaving 13 bases between the germline ends. Germline CDR1 is MNHEY and CDR2 is SVGAGI. The CDR3 extends over 15 amino acids.

This clone showed up just a few times. CDR3 sequence (DNA): TGTGCCAGCAGTTCACGGGGCCCAACTACCTACAATGAGCAGTTCTTC. Its protein product is CASSSRGPTTYNEQFF. The chain has TRBV27 and TRBJ2-1, with D possibly being TRBD1 or TRBD2 (5 bases each). Germline V gene data show CDR1 as MNHEY and CDR2 as SMNVEV (reference sequence). V dropped 4 bases and J dropped 2 bases, with 15 bases sitting between them. The CDR3 has 16 residues.

V and J are TRBV7-2 and TRBJ2-6; D perhaps matches TRBD1 (7 bases). This CDR3 comprises 16 residues. V gave up 3 bases and J gave up 3 bases, with 12 bases separating them. CDR1 and CDR2 (germline): SGHTA, FQGNSA. The CDR3 bases are TGTGCCAGCAGCTTTGTTCAGGGGGGTGGGGCCAACGTCCTGACTTTC. It translates to CASSFVQGGGANVLTF.

The chain carries TRBV19 and TRBJ2-3; no clear D. V was cut by 7 bases and J by 0 bases, with 8 bases left in between. Germline V CDR1 and CDR2: LNHDA, SQIVND (reference sequence). The length of the CDR3 is 13 residues. CDR3 residues: CASNRASTDTQYF. In nucleotides, the CDR3 is TGTGCCAGTAACAGAGCGAGCACAGATACGCAGTATTTT.

V usage is TRBV6-5 and J usage is TRBJ1-2; 7 bases line up with TRBD1. CDR1 is MNHEY, CDR2 SVGAGI, per germline. The CDR3 is 15 residues long. Losses at the gene ends were 0 bases for V and 4 bases for J; bases not matched to a gene: 5. The CDR3 sequence is CASSYSIGDSYGYTF. The CDR3 DNA reads TGTGCCAGCAGTTACTCGATCGGGGACAGCTATGGCTACACCTTC.

The V and J genes are TRBV6-4 and TRBJ1-1; D gene unclear. Germline V gene data show CDR1 as MRHNA and CDR2 as SNTAGT. Trimming shortened V by 6 bases and J by 1 base, and 9 bases separated the two germline ends. CDR3 size: 13 residues. The CDR3 loop is CASSATTNTEAFF. In nucleotides, the CDR3 is TGTGCCAGCAGCGCGACAACGAACACTGAAGCTTTCTTT.

V usage is TRBV29-1 and J usage is TRBJ1-1; D remains unclear. This CDR3 is built from 11 residues. CDR1 is SQVTM and CDR2 is ANQGSEA in the germline V gene. Trimming shortened V by 6 bases and J by 1 base, and 6 bases separated the two germline ends. In DNA, the CDR3 is TGCAGCGTGCTCGGGAACACTGAAGCTTTCTTT. Its protein is CSVLGNTEAFF.

This clone was seen a single time. This chain uses TRBV5-1 with TRBJ2-7; TRBD1 might be the D (6 bases). The CDR3 is made up of 12 amino acids. V lost 4 bases and J 4 bases, leaving 9 bases between the germline ends. Germline V gene sequence: CDR1 SGHRS, CDR2 YFSETQ. In DNA form, the CDR3 reads TGCGCCAGCAGCAAACAGGGATACGAGCAGTACTTC. Amino acid sequence: CASSKQGYEQYF.

Concerning this clone: The junction and the germline gene differ at one end; a read error may be behind it. This chain links TRBV7-7 with TRBJ2-1, with D possibly matching TRBD1 (6 bases). CDR3 size: 14 residues. Germline V gene sequence: CDR1 SSHAT, CDR2 FNYEAQ (reference sequence). CDR3 loop: CASSPTGSNNEQFF. DNA of the CDR3: TGTGCTAGCAGTCCTACAGGGAGCAACAATGAGCAGTTCTTC. The full variable domain, in which reference TRBV7-7 and TRBJ2-1 provide the parts outside the CDR3, is GAGVSQSPRYKVTKRGQDVTLRCDPISSHATLYWYQQALGQGPEFLTYFNYEAQPDKSGLPSDRFSAERPEGSISTLTIQRTEQRDSAMYRCASSPTGSNNEQFFGPGTRLTVL.

The V call is TRBV15, the J call TRBJ1-2, with a weak D call TRBD1 (6 bases). V was shortened by 1 base and J by 7 bases, with 7 bases between the two germline ends. Germline V lookup: CDR1 LNHNV, CDR2 YYDKDF (reference sequence). The CDR3 extends over 12 amino acids. CDR3: CATSRGGAGYTF. Written as DNA, the CDR3 is TGTGCCACCAGCAGAGGGGGGGCTGGCTACACCTTC.

This chain connects TRBV11-1 to TRBJ1-1, with D possibly TRBD1 on 5 matching bases. Per the germline V gene, CDR1 is SGHAT and CDR2 is FQDESV (reference sequence). This CDR3 is 13 amino acids long. With 7 bases removed from V and 0 bases from J, the gap between germline ends came to 9 bases. CDR3 amino acids: CASTLTVNTEAFF. The CDR3 DNA reads TGTGCCAGCACCCTGACAGTGAACACTGAAGCTTTCTTT.

This chain joins TRBV6-1 and TRBJ1-5; 7 positions match TRBD1. CDR1 is MNHNS, CDR2 SASEGT, per germline. With V trimmed by 0 bases and J by 7 bases, 6 bases remained unmatched. The CDR3 covers 15 residues. The CDR3 nucleotides read TGTGCCAGCAGTGAAGCGTTAGGGGGCTGGCAGCCCCAGCATTTT. Its translation is CASSEALGGWQPQHF.

V is TRBV11-2 and J is TRBJ2-3, with D hard to call. The CDR3 spans 15 residues. V was trimmed by 3 bases and J by 5 bases, leaving 15 bases between them. Germline V CDR1 and CDR2: SGHAT, FQNNGV. The CDR3 bases are TGTGCCAGCAGCTTCTCGGCAGTCGATCAAGATACGCAGTATTTT. This translates into CASSFSAVDQDTQYF.

This chain connects TRBV19 to TRBJ2-7; 13 nucleotides match TRBD2. The CDR3 sequence is 15 residues long. CDR1 is LNHDA and CDR2 is SQIVND in the germline V gene (reference sequence). The V gene end was trimmed by 3 bases and the J gene end by 3 bases; junction bases not matched to a gene: 2. The CDR3 DNA reads as TGTGCCAGTAGTATCGGACTAGCGGGGGACTACGAGCAGTACTTC. This codes for CASSIGLAGDYEQYF.

The chain combines TRBV19 with TRBJ1-1; 11 bases agree with TRBD1. Germline CDR1 reads LNHDA; CDR2 reads SQIVND (reference sequence). CDR3 length equals 17 residues. V shed 6 bases and J 1 base; nucleotides not matched to a gene: 10. CDR3 in DNA: TGTGCCAGTAGACTACTCGGACAGGGGGCTTCGAACACTGAAGCTTTCTTT. Translating gives CASRLLGQGASNTEAFF.